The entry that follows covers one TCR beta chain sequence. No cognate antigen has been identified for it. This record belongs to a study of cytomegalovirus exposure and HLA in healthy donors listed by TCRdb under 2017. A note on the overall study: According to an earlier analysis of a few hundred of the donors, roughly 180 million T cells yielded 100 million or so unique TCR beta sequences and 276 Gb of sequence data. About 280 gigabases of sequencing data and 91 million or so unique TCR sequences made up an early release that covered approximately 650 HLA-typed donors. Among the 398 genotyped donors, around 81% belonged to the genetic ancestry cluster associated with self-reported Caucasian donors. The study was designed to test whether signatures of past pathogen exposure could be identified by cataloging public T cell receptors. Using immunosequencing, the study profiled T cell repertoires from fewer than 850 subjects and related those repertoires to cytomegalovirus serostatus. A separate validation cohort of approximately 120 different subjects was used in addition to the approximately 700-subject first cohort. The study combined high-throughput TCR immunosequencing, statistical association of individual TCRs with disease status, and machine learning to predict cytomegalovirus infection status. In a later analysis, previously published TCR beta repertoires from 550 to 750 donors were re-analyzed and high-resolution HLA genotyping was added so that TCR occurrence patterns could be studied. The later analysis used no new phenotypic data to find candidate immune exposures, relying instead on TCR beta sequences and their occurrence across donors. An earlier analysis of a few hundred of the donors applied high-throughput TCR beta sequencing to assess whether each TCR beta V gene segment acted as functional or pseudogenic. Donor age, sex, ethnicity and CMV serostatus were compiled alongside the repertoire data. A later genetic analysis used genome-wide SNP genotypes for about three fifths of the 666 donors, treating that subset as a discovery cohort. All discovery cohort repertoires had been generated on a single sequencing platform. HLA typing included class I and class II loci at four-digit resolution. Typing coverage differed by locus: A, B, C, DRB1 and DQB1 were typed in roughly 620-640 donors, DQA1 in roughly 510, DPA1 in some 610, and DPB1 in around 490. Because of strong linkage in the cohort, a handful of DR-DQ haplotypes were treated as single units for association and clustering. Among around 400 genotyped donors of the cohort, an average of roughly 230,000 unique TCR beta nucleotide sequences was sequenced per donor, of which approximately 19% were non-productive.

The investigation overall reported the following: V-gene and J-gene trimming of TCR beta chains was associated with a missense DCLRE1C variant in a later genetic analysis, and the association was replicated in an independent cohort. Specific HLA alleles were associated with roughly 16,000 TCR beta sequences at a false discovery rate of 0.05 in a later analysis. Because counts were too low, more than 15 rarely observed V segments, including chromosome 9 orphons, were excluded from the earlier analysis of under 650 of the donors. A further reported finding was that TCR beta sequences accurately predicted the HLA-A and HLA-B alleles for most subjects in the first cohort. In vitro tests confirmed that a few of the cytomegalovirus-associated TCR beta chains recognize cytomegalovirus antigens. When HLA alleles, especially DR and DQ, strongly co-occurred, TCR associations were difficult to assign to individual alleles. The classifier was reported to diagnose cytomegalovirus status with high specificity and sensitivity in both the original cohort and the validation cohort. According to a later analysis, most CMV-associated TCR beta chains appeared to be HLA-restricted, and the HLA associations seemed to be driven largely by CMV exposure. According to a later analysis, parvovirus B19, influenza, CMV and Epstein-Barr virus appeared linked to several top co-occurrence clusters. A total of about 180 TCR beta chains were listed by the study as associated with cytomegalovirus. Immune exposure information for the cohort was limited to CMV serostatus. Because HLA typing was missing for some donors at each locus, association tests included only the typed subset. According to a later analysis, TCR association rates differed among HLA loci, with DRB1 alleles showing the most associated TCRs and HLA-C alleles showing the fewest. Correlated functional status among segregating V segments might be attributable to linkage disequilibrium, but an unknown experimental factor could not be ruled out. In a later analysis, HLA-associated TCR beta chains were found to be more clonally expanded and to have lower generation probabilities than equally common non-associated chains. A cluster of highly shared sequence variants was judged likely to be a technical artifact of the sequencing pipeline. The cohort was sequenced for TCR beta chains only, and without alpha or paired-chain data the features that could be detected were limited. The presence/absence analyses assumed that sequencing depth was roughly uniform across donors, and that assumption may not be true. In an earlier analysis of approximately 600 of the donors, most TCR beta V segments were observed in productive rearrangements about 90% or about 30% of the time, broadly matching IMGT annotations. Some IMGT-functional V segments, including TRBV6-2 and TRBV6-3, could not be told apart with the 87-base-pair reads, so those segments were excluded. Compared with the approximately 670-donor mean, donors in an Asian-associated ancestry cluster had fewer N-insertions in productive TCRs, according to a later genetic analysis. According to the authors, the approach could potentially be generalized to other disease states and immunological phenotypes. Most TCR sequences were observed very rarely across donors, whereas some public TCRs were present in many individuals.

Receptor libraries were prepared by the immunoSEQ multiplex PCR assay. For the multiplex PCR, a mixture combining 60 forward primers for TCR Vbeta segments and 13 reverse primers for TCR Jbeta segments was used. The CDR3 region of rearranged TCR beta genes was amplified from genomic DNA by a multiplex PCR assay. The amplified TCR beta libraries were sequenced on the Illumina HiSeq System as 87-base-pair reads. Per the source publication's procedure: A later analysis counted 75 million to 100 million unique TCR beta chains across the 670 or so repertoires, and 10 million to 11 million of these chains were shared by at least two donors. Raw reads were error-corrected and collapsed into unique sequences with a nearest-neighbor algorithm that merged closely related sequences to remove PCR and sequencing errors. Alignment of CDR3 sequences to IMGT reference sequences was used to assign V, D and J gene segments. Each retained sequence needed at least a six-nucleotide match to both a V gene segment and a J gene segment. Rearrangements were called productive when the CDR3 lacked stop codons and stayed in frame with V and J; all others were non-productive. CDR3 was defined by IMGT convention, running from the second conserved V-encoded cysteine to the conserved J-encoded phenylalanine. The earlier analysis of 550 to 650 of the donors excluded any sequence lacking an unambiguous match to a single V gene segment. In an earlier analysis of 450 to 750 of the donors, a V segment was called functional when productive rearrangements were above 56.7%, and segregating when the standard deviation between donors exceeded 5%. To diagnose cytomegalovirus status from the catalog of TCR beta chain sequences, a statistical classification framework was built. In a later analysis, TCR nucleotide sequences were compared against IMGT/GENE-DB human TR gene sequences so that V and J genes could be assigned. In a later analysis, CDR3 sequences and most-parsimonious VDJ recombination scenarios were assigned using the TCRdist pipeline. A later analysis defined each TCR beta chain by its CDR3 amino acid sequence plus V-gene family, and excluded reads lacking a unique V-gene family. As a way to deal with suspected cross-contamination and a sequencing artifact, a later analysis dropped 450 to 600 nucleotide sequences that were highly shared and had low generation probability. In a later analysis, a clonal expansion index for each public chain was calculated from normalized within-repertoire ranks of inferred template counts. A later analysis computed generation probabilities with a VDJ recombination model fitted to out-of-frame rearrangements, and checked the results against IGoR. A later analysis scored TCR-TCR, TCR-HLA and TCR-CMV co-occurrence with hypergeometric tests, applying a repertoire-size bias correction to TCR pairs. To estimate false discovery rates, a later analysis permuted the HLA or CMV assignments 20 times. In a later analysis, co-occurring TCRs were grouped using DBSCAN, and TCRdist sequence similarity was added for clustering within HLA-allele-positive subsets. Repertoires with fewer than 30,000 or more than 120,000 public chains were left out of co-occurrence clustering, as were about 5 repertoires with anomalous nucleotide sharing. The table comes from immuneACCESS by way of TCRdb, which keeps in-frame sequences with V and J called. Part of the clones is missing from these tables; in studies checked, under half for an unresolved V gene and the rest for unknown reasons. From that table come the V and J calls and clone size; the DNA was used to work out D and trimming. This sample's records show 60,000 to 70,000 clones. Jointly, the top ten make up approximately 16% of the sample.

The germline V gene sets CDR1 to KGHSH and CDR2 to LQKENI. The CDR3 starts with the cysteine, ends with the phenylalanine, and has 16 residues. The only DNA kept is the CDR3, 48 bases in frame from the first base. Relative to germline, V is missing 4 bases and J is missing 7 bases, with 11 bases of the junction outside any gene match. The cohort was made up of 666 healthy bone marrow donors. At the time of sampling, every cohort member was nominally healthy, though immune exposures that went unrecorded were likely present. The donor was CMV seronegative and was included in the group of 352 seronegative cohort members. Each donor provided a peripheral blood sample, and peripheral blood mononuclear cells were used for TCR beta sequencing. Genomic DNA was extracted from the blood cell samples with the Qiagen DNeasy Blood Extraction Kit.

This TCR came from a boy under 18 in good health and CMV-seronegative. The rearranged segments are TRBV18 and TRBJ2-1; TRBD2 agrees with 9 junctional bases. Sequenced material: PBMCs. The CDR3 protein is CASSRTVSGSLNEQFF. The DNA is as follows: TGTGCCAGCTCACGGACGGTTAGCGGGAGTCTAAATGAGCAGTTCTTC.